One sample yielded the 5 T cell receptor beta chains listed below, sequenced in a study of T cell responses to AZD1222 COVID-19 vaccine. The assay was immunoSEQ multiplex PCR, and TCRdb's table has in-frame clones only and misses some. Found here are some 130,000 clones, roughly 90% of them singletons; the top ten hold roughly 3.4%. This specimen consisted of peripheral blood, obtained 28 days after the second AZD1222 dose. The receptor set was obtained from an adult who received the AZD1222 COVID-19 vaccine.

The rearrangement uses TRBV15 and TRBJ2-4, with no clear D. The CDR3 spans 14 residues. The V gene lost 6 bases and the J gene lost 2 bases, with 11 bases spanning the gap. Per germline, CDR1 LNHNV and CDR2 YYDKDF (reference sequence). For the CDR3, the DNA is TGTGCCACCAGTACGCTGGGAACCAAAAACATTCAGTACTTC. Amino acids: CATSTLGTKNIQYF.

V is TRBV5-1 and J is TRBJ2-2, with D hard to call. CDR1 and CDR2 from the germline V gene are SGHRS and YFSETQ. The CDR3 spans 16 residues. Trimming pared 0 bases from V and 6 bases from J, leaving 15 bases between. For the CDR3, the DNA is TGCGCCAGCAGCTTGGTAGTAGAAGGATTCCCCGGGGAGCTGTTTTTT. It specifies CASSLVVEGFPGELFF.

This clone has a handful of counts. The chain carries TRBV6-5 and TRBJ2-3; 9 positions match TRBD1. V lost 6 bases, J lost 5 bases, and 9 bases stayed unmatched. CDR1 and CDR2 (germline): MNHEY, SVGAGI. The CDR3 length is 15 residues. As DNA, the CDR3 is TGTGCCAGCAGAGACAACAGGGGGCGGATAGATACGCAGTATTTT. This encodes CASRDNRGRIDTQYF.

The rearrangement links TRBV5-1 to TRBJ2-3, with 8 bases identical to TRBD2. The CDR3 has 17 amino acids. The germline CDR1 and CDR2 sequences are SGHRS and YFSETQ. V lost 0 bases to trimming and J lost 2 bases; unmatched junction nucleotides: 8. The CDR3 DNA reads TGCGCCAGCAGCTTGGTGTCTAGCGGGCGCCCCACAGATACGCAGTATTTT. Amino acid sequence: CASSLVSSGRPTDTQYF.

Only one count was recorded for this clone. V usage is TRBV7-6 and J usage is TRBJ2-7; possibly TRBD1 for D (6 bases). Per the germline V gene, CDR1 is SGHVS and CDR2 is FNYEAQ. The CDR3 consists of 17 residues. The ends were cut back, 1 base at V and 0 bases at J, with 16 bases in the middle. Here the CDR3 reads CASSLDLRDTNSYEQYF. CDR3 coding DNA: TGTGCCAGCAGCTTAGACCTCCGGGACACCAACTCCTACGAGCAGTACTTC.